These 9 T cell receptor beta chains came from one sample sequenced in a study of OX40 agonist ivuxolimab in advanced cancers. Sequencing used immunoSEQ multiplex PCR; TCRdb keeps in-frame clones, though not all of them. The sample shows 60,000 to 100,000 clones, about nine tenths of them seen only once. This specimen consisted of CD4+ or CD8+ T cells sorted from blood, obtained in a trial of the OX40 agonist ivuxolimab. The receptor set was obtained from an adult with an advanced solid tumor such as melanoma, head and neck, liver or kidney cancer.

This clone was seen more than once but under ten times. The chain employs TRBV4-1 and TRBJ1-5; no clear D. Germline V gene data show CDR1 as MGHRA and CDR2 as YSYEKL. The CDR3 consists of 14 residues. V was shortened by 0 bases and J by 6 bases, with 9 bases between the two germline ends. CDR3 region: CASSQDLGIQPQHF. Here the CDR3 DNA reads TGCGCCAGCAGCCAAGATTTGGGTATTCAGCCCCAGCATTTT.

The V gene is TRBV7-9, the J gene TRBJ1-2, with unresolved D. V shed 5 bases and J shed 6 bases, with 7 bases lying between them. The V gene's germline CDR1 is SEHNR and CDR2 FQNEAQ (reference sequence). The length of the CDR3 is 11 residues. CDR3 amino acids: CASSLPHGYTF. CDR3 DNA sequence: TGTGCCAGCAGCCTTCCTCATGGCTACACCTTC.

V and J are TRBV7-3 and TRBJ2-2, with unresolved D. V was shortened by 8 bases and J by 7 bases, with 11 bases between the two germline ends. This CDR3 spans 12 amino acids. Germline V gene lookup returns CDR1 SGHTA and CDR2 FQGTGA. The CDR3 spells CASRLSGGELFF. CDR3 nucleotide sequence: TGTGCCAGCCGCCTGTCGGGCGGGGAGCTGTTTTTT.

This chain joins TRBV9 and TRBJ2-3; possibly TRBD1 for D (5 bases). V lost 3 bases to trimming and J lost 1 base, with 12 bases between them. This CDR3 is 15 amino acids long. CDR1 and CDR2 (germline): SGDLS, YYNGEE. In nucleotides, the CDR3 is TGTGCCAGCAGCGAACCAAGCAGGGGCACAGATACGCAGTATTTT. The encoded protein is CASSEPSRGTDTQYF.

V usage is TRBV27 and J usage is TRBJ2-2, with a tentative D call TRBD1 (5 bases). The germline V and J ends were trimmed by 0 bases and 4 bases, with 21 bases remaining between them. Germline V gives CDR1 MNHEY, CDR2 SMNVEV (reference sequence). The length of the CDR3 is 19 residues. CDR3 sequence (DNA): TGTGCCAGCAGTTTATCGTTGGTTAACTGGACAAGCATCACCGGGGAGCTGTTTTTT. This sequence encodes CASSLSLVNWTSITGELFF.

J is TRBJ2-7 and V is TRBV11-2; no clear D gene. V dropped 7 bases and J dropped 4 bases, with 11 bases sitting between them. The length of the CDR3 is 12 residues. CDR1 is SGHAT, CDR2 FQNNGV, per germline. The CDR3 coding sequence is TGTGCCAGCACCCTGTACGGTTACGAGCAGTACTTC. Amino acids: CASTLYGYEQYF.

V is TRBV7-3 and J is TRBJ2-1; D perhaps matches TRBD1 (6 bases). Germline lookup yields CDR1 SGHTA and CDR2 FQGTGA. The length of the CDR3 is 13 residues. Trimming took 1 base from V and 10 from J, leaving 11 bases between them. DNA for the CDR3: TGTGCCAGCAGCTTAATGTCGACAGGCGAGCAGTTCTTC. This translates into CASSLMSTGEQFF.

J is TRBJ2-5 and V is TRBV2; 8 bases fit TRBD1. The CDR3 sequence is 15 residues long. CDR1 is SNHLY and CDR2 is FYNNEI in the germline V gene. Trimming removed 6 bases from V and 2 bases from J; junction bases left unmatched: 8. CDR3: CASRLPGQAQETQYF. The CDR3 DNA reads TGTGCCAGCAGACTACCGGGACAGGCTCAAGAGACCCAGTACTTC.

This rearrangement joins TRBV5-1 to TRBJ2-1; 12 nucleotides agree with TRBD2. With V trimmed by 3 bases and J by 3 bases, 13 bases remained unmatched. The CDR3 sequence is 19 residues long. Germline V lookup: CDR1 SGHRS, CDR2 YFSETQ. In DNA form, the CDR3 reads TGCGCCAGCAGCTCCTTACTAGCGGGGGGCCGGGGAAACTACAATGAGCAGTTCTTC. Protein: CASSSLLAGGRGNYNEQFF.